This T cell receptor beta chain emerged from a study of shared clonotypes between healthy human individuals. Study conclusions and caveats: Donors were few, which limited the genetic and exposure-history diversity represented.

Genomic DNA belonging to each subset was distributed in equal measure over several immunoSEQ plates. Each unsorted PBMC replicate got 300 ng genomic DNA, tens of thousands of genomes. Some clones are missing from TCRdb's copy, which holds only in-frame ones; the method was immunoSEQ multiplex PCR. The sample shows about 460,000 clones, roughly three quarters of them seen only once. A note on this clone: The target antigen is unknown.

The V and J ends lost 5 bases and 3 bases, in that order; junction bases with no gene match: 8. Germline CDR1 is SEHNR and CDR2 is FQNEAQ (reference sequence). The CDR3 length is 15 residues. The chain uses TRBV7-9 and TRBJ2-7, with 9 bases aligning to TRBD2. The TCR originated in a middle-aged woman in good health. Some clones in this sample may be carry-over from other donors' samples. The sample consisted of PBMCs. This CDR3 is CASSQTAGGYYEQYF. DNA for the CDR3: TGTGCCAGCAGCCAAACAGCGGGAGGATACTACGAGCAGTACTTC. The full variable domain, in which reference TRBV7-9 and TRBJ2-7 provide the parts outside the CDR3, is DTGVSQNPRHKITKRGQNVTFRCDPISEHNRLYWYRQTLGQGPEFLTYFQNEAQLEKSRLLSDRFSAERPKGSFSTLEIQRTEQGDSAMYLCASSQTAGGYYEQYFGPGTRLTVT.